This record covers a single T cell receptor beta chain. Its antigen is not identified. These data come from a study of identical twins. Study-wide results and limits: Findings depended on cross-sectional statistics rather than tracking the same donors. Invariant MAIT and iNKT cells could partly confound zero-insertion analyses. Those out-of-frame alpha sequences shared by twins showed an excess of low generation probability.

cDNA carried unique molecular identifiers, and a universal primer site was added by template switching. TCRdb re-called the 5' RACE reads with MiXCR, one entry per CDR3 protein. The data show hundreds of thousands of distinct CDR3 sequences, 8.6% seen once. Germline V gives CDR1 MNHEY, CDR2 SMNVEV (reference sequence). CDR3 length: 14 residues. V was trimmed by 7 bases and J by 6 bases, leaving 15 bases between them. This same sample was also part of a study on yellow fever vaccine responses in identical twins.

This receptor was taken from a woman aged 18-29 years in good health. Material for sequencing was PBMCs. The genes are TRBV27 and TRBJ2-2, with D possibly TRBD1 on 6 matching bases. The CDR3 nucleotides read TGTGCCAGCATGAGGGGGACGTTAGCCGGGGAGCTGTTTTTT. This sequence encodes CASMRGTLAGELFF.